This T cell receptor (beta chain) was captured in a study of CD8+CD57+ T cells in acquired aplastic anemia (dated by TCRdb to about 2018). At the level of the whole study: Extracted DNA from sorted CD4+ and CD8+ cells averaged about 3.4 ug, ranging from about 0.17 to 27.4 ug. CD8+CD57+ expansion was defined as a frequency above the mean frequency observed in healthy subjects. Results and caveats for the whole study, not just this receptor: Fewer than 35 CD8+ CDR3 sequences were found to be shared between patients and controls, but these sequences appeared to be highly expressed in patients and within the immunodominant clones of the patients. CD8+ Simpson's diversity did not differ significantly between patients and healthy controls (P=0.060).

Genomic DNA served as template for TCR beta VDJ combination and CDR3 sequence profiling. TCR repertoire sequencing was run on an Illumina HiSeq 2000. Per the source publication's procedure: Repertoires were assessed using TRBV/TRBJ rearrangement plots, CDR3 size and DJ length profiles, and Simpson's diversity index. The most abundant DNA sequence in the deep sequencing data was taken as the immunodominant clone. CDR3 amino acid sequences were checked for sharing across subjects and were also compared against the VDJdb database and published repertoires. TCRdb reran the public reads through fastp at Q25 and MiXCR, keeping productive beta chains. Entries are consolidated by CDR3 protein sequence, retaining the most common genes and DNA. The V and J calls, along with clone size, are taken from TCRdb and not from the paper's own processing. A total of around 430,000 distinct CDR3 sequences appear in this sample, around a third of them only once. The top ten clones comprise 0.75% to 0.95% of the sample.

This clonotype was seen many times. Its binding antigen is unknown. No clone much larger than this one lies a single base away; base qualities are absent. Patients chosen for sequencing had shown expansion of CD8+CD57+ cells by flow cytometry. Every patient had severe acquired aplastic anemia, diagnosed using the International Study of Aplastic Anemia and Agranulocytosis and Camitta criteria. No therapy had been received by the patients at the time of blood sampling. In the study, sorted CD4+ and CD8+ blood T cells from patients with severe aplastic anemia and from healthy subjects underwent deep sequencing of TCR repertoires. In the USA, patient enrollment took place under clinicaltrials.gov protocols 00001620, 01623167, 00001397, 00071045, 00081523 and 00961064. Ficoll-Paque density gradient centrifugation was used to isolate peripheral blood mononuclear cells. Before DNA extraction, CD4+ and CD8+ T cells were sorted by FACS or by magnetic beads.

This TCR derives from a human donor with aplastic anemia. Sequences were obtained from sorted CD4+, CD8+, or CD8+CD57+ T cells (not recorded which) from PBMCs.

The DNA is as follows: TGTGCCAGCAGCGGGGACAGGGGGGTCTACTATGGCTACACCTTC. It codes for CASSGDRGVYYGYTF. The rearrangement combines TRBV9 with TRBJ1-2; TRBD1 matches 11 bases in the middle. V is pruned by 3 bases and J by 3 bases, leaving 4 bases of the junction without a gene match. Looking up the germline V gene yields CDR1 SGDLS and CDR2 YYNGEE. The CDR3 holds 15 amino acids from the cysteine to the phenylalanine. Just CDR3 DNA is preserved here, 45 bases in frame from base 1.